Presented here are 17 T cell receptor beta chains from one specimen sequenced in a study of T cell responses to AZD1222 COVID-19 vaccine. The protocol was immunoSEQ multiplex PCR, while the TCRdb copy is restricted to in-frame clones and leaves out a portion. The sample has about 150,000 clones; roughly nine tenths are singletons. Sequencing used peripheral blood, obtained on day 0 of AZD1222 vaccination. Receptors were obtained from an adult in good health.

This rearrangement joins TRBV11-2 to TRBJ2-7; no reliable D call. The germline V gene encodes CDR1 SGHAT and CDR2 FQNNGV. The CDR3 has 14 amino acids. Trimming cost V 2 bases and J 2 bases, with 10 bases left between them. CDR3 loop: CASSLYGTTYEQYF. The CDR3, as DNA: TGTGCCAGCAGCTTATACGGAACAACCTACGAGCAGTACTTC.

The chain couples TRBV9 to TRBJ2-7, with 9 positions matching TRBD1. The J segment lost 7 bases and the V segment lost 4 bases, leaving 18 bases of the junction unmatched. CDR1 SGDLS and CDR2 YYNGEE come from the germline V gene. The CDR3 totals 17 residues. The CDR3 nucleotides are TGTGCCAGCAGCCCGCGAACCCCAGGGACAGGGAGGGGAGAGCAGTACTTC. Protein product: CASSPRTPGTGRGEQYF.

CDR3 sequence reads: CASSGTGFSYEQYF. Written as DNA, the CDR3 is TGCGCCAGCAGCGGGACAGGGTTCTCCTACGAGCAGTACTTC. The V call is TRBV10-2, the J call TRBJ2-7, with TRBD1 matching 9 bases. Germline V gene sequence: CDR1 WSHSY, CDR2 SAAADI. V shed 6 bases, J shed 0 bases, and the junction held 3 bases outside the gene matches. The CDR3 has 14 residues.

The chain recombines TRBV4-2 with TRBJ1-2; TRBD1 agrees at 7 bases. The CDR3 has 16 residues. With V trimmed by 0 bases and J by 4 bases, 8 bases remained unmatched. Looked up from germline, CDR1 is LGHNA and CDR2 is YNFKEQ. CDR3 residues: CASSQESTGFGYGYTF. CDR3 nucleotides: TGTGCCAGCAGCCAAGAATCGACAGGGTTTGGCTATGGCTACACCTTC.

The chain uses TRBV7-2 and TRBJ2-1; D ambiguous. Trimming removed 1 base at V and 3 bases at J, with 10 bases between. The CDR3 has 15 amino acids. Germline V gene sequence: CDR1 SGHTA, CDR2 FQGNSA. CDR3 protein: CASSLGAADYNEQFF. CDR3 sequence (DNA): TGTGCCAGCAGCTTAGGTGCGGCAGACTACAATGAGCAGTTCTTC.

Regarding this clone: Because the CDR3's place on the DNA is in doubt, the DNA is left out and the CDR3 is given as listed by TCRdb. The chain links TRBV19 to TRBJ1-2. CDR1 and CDR2 from the germline V gene are LNHDA and SQIVND (reference sequence). The CDR3 length equals 15 residues, ends included. The CDR3 region is CASTSGLTWDYGYTF.

The chain carries TRBV6-5 and TRBJ1-2; D is unresolved. The CDR3 runs to 16 residues. Germline V lookup: CDR1 MNHEY, CDR2 SVGAGI. Deletions cut 2 bases from V and 6 bases from J, with 19 bases between. The CDR3 is CASSYSGSRRKNGYTF. The DNA of the CDR3 is TGTGCCAGCAGTTACAGTGGGTCTCGACGGAAGAATGGCTACACCTTC.

The rearrangement links TRBV6-4 to TRBJ1-1, with TRBD1 matching 9 bases. The CDR3 runs 13 residues. Trimming removed 6 bases from V and 11 bases from J; junction bases left unmatched: 10. Germline CDR1 is MRHNA and CDR2 is SNTAGT. The CDR3 loop is CASSEDRGIVAFF. In DNA form, the CDR3 reads TGTGCCAGCAGCGAAGACAGGGGGATTGTCGCTTTCTTT.

This chain connects TRBV7-7 to TRBJ2-1; D is perhaps TRBD2 (5 bases). Germline V gene data show CDR1 as SSHAT and CDR2 as FNYEAQ (reference sequence). This CDR3 has 13 residues. V dropped 2 bases and J dropped 8 bases, with 10 bases sitting between them. The CDR3 DNA follows: TGTGCCAGCAGCTTACGTACTAGAGATGAGCAGTTCTTC. This encodes CASSLRTRDEQFF.

CDR3 nucleotides: TGTGCCAGCAGCCACAGGGGAACCGAAGATACGCAGTATTTT. It translates to CASSHRGTEDTQYF. This chain connects TRBV7-8 to TRBJ2-3; TRBD1 agrees at 7 bases. CDR1 is SGHVS, CDR2 FQNEAQ, per germline. Unmatched junction bases numbered 7, after V lost 5 bases and J lost 5 bases. CDR3 length equals 14 residues.

J is TRBJ1-2 and V is TRBV6-1; the D is unclear. The germline gives CDR1 MNHNS, CDR2 SASEGT. The CDR3 consists of 13 residues. Trimming pared 3 bases from V and 5 bases from J, leaving 10 bases between. CDR3 residues: CASSDPPIYGYTF. CDR3 coding DNA: TGTGCCAGCAGTGATCCGCCCATTTATGGCTACACCTTC.

The V call is TRBV6-5, the J call TRBJ1-4; D is uncertain. V was shortened by 5 bases and J by 2 bases, with 12 bases between the two germline ends. The CDR3 contains 15 residues. CDR1 is MNHEY and CDR2 is SVGAGI in the germline V gene. CDR3 nucleotide sequence: TGTGCCAGCAGTCCAAGTCCGGGTACTAATGAAAAACTGTTTTTT. Translating it yields CASSPSPGTNEKLFF.

The genes are TRBV28 and TRBJ2-1; D is perhaps TRBD1 (7 bases). CDR1 is MDHEN and CDR2 is SYDVKM in the germline V gene. V was trimmed by 2 bases and J by 0 bases, leaving 20 bases between them. The CDR3 spans 19 residues. The CDR3 is CASSLGQGGTSSSYNEQFF. The CDR3 coding sequence is TGTGCCAGCAGTTTAGGGCAGGGGGGCACCAGCTCCTCCTACAATGAGCAGTTCTTC.

The chain carries TRBV19 and TRBJ2-3; 7 bases match TRBD1. CDR1 and CDR2 (germline): LNHDA, SQIVND (reference sequence). After removal of 6 bases from V and 2 bases from J, the junction contained 2 bases not matched to a gene. The CDR3 has 13 amino acids. The CDR3 sequence: CASRGQLTDTQYF. DNA for the CDR3: TGTGCCAGTAGGGGACAGCTCACAGATACGCAGTATTTT.

The V call is TRBV10-1, the J call TRBJ2-5, with D perhaps matching TRBD2 (6 bases). This CDR3 has 15 amino acids. The germline V gene has CDR1 WNHNN and CDR2 SYGVQD (reference sequence). Trimming took 0 bases from V and 5 from J, leaving 13 bases between them. Here the CDR3 DNA reads TGCGCCAGCAGTGAGTCGCGGACGGGGGTGGAGACCCAGTACTTC. Translating gives CASSESRTGVETQYF.

This clone appeared a single time. V gene TRBV7-9 combines with J gene TRBJ2-3; D is undetermined. The V end was cut by 5 bases, the J end by 0 bases, with 9 bases between. This CDR3 has 14 residues. Germline V gene sequence: CDR1 SEHNR, CDR2 FQNEAQ (reference sequence). CDR3 coding DNA: TGTGCCAGCAGCCATACAGCGAGCACAGATACGCAGTATTTT. Its translation: CASSHTASTDTQYF. Combining the CDR3 with reference TRBV7-9 and TRBJ2-3 gives the whole variable domain DTGVSQNPRHKITKRGQNVTFRCDPISEHNRLYWYRQTLGQGPEFLTYFQNEAQLEKSRLLSDRFSAERPKGSFSTLEIQRTEQGDSAMYLCASSHTASTDTQYFGPGTRLTVL.

V is TRBV7-9 and J is TRBJ2-3, with D unresolved. Trimming removed 2 bases from V and 2 bases from J, with 14 bases in between. Germline V gene data show CDR1 as SEHNR and CDR2 as FQNEAQ (reference sequence). The CDR3 is 16 amino acids. In nucleotides, the CDR3 is TGTGCCAGCAGCTTAAGCCCCGGGTCCTTCACAGATACGCAGTATTTT. Protein product: CASSLSPGSFTDTQYF.